This T cell receptor (beta chain) was documented in a study of blood T cell repertoires in COVID-19. V lost 5 bases and J 1 base, leaving 11 bases between the germline ends. Germline V gene lookup returns CDR1 SGHTA and CDR2 FQGNSA. The CDR3 length is 14 residues. This table comes from immunoSEQ multiplex PCR, and its TCRdb copy is limited to in-frame clones, with some not included. The sample lists about 180,000 clones, about 83% seen once, with less than 2% in the top ten. The chain uses TRBV7-2 and TRBJ1-1, with D hard to call. This sequence originates from a human donor in a cohort sampled during active COVID-19. Sequenced: peripheral blood. CDR3 region: CASSLDNWNTEAFF. The CDR3 DNA follows: TGTGCCAGCAGCCTTGACAACTGGAACACTGAAGCTTTCTTT. The variable domain in full, completed from reference TRBV7-2 and TRBJ1-1, reads GAGVSQSPSNKVTEKGKDVELRCDPISGHTALYWYRQSLGQGLEFLIYFQGNSAPDKSGLPSDRFSAERTGGSVSTLTIQRTQQEDSAVYLCASSLDNWNTEAFFGQGTRLTVV.